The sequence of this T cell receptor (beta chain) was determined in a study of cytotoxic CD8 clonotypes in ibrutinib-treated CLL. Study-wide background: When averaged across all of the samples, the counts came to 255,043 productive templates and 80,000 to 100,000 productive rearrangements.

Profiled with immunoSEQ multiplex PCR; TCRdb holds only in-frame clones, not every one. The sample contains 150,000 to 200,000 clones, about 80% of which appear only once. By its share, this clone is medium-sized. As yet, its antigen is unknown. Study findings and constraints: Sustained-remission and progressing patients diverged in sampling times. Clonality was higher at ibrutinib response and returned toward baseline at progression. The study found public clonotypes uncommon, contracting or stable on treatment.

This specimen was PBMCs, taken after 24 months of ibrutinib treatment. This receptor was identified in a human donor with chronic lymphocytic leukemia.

Written as DNA, the CDR3 is TGCGCGTCGGGGCAGGGGTCCTTTAATGAGCAGTTCTTC. Translated, it gives CASGQGSFNEQFF. The J gene is TRBJ2-1, the V gene TRBV5-1; possibly TRBD1 for D (6 bases). The CDR3 consists of 13 residues. The germline gives CDR1 SGHRS, CDR2 YFSETQ. The full variable domain, its missing parts supplied by reference TRBV5-1 and TRBJ2-1, is KAGVTQTPRYLIKTRGQQVTLSCSPISGHRSVSWYQQTPGQGLQFLFEYFSETQRNKGNFPGRFSGRQFSNSRSEMNVSTLELGDSALYLCASGQGSFNEQFFGPGTRLTVL.